Shown below are 23 T cell receptor beta chains from a single sample sequenced in a study of blood T cell repertoires in COVID-19. TCRdb keeps only in-frame clones here, not all; method: immunoSEQ multiplex PCR. Among about 170,000 clones listed, 84% were seen once. What was sequenced was peripheral blood. The receptors were sampled from a man between 18 and 35 years old with active or convalescent COVID-19.

The rearrangement joins TRBV18 to TRBJ2-1; 8 bases match TRBD2. There are 14 residues in the CDR3. Germline V CDR1 and CDR2: KGHSH, LQKENI. J lost 10 bases, V lost 3 bases, and 8 bases had no gene match. CDR3 in DNA: TGTGCCAGCTCACCGGGACTAGGAGAGGGAGAGCAGTTCTTC. This sequence encodes CASSPGLGEGEQFF.

Here the CDR3 DNA reads TGTGCCAGCAGCGCGGGGGACAGGGGTAATGAAAAACTGTTTTTT. Its protein product is CASSAGDRGNEKLFF. V usage is TRBV9 and J usage is TRBJ1-4; the match to TRBD1 covers 10 bases. The V and J ends lost 3 bases and 4 bases, in that order; junction bases with no gene match: 3. The germline CDR1 and CDR2 sequences are SGDLS and YYNGEE. CDR3 length: 15 amino acids.

The chain recombines TRBV5-6 with TRBJ1-2, with 12 bases identical to TRBD1. CDR1 SGHDT and CDR2 YYEEEE come from the germline V gene. The CDR3 has 15 amino acids. V lost 6 bases and J lost 4; bases outside the gene matches: 7. CDR3 bases: TGTGCCAGCACCACCGGGACAGGGGGCGCCTATGGCTACACCTTC. Translating gives CASTTGTGGAYGYTF.

This clone occurred once. J is TRBJ2-1 and V is TRBV7-3; 9 bases line up with TRBD1. Germline CDR1 reads SGHTA; CDR2 reads FQGTGA. This CDR3 has 15 residues. The J segment lost 6 bases and the V segment lost 4 bases, leaving 7 bases of the junction unmatched. The CDR3 loop is CASSWGQGSGNEQFF. The CDR3 nucleotides read TGTGCCAGCAGCTGGGGACAGGGCTCTGGCAATGAGCAGTTCTTC.

This rearrangement joins TRBV28 to TRBJ1-6; 8 nucleotides agree with TRBD1. This CDR3 region has 16 residues. Germline values: CDR1 MDHEN, CDR2 SYDVKM. The trim removed 3 bases at V and 8 bases at J, leaving 9 bases unmatched. The CDR3 bases are TGTGCCAGCAGTTTTCTAAGGACAGGGATAGATTCACCCCTCCACTTT. This encodes CASSFLRTGIDSPLHF.

The count of this clone is one. This sequence joins TRBV15 and TRBJ2-7; TRBD1 aligns across 8 bases. The V segment lost 2 bases and the J segment 3 bases; nucleotides outside the gene matches: 3. Germline loops: CDR1 LNHNV, CDR2 YYDKDF (reference sequence). The CDR3 totals 14 residues. The CDR3 protein is CATSRYRGIYEQYF. The CDR3 bases are TGTGCCACCAGCAGATACAGGGGGATCTACGAGCAGTACTTC.

The chain couples TRBV5-1 to TRBJ1-2; D may be TRBD1 (6 bases). The V gene's germline CDR1 is SGHRS and CDR2 YFSETQ. Trimming took off 2 bases at V and 4 bases at J, with 24 bases between the two ends. CDR3 length equals 18 residues. CDR3 loop: CASSFTGSGRDGIYGYTF. CDR3 nucleotides: TGCGCCAGCAGCTTTACAGGGTCCGGAAGGGATGGAATCTATGGCTACACCTTC.

This clone was observed a few times. The rearrangement joins TRBV18 to TRBJ2-7; TRBD1 might be the D (5 bases). Trimming took off 4 bases at V and 4 bases at J, with 11 bases between the two ends. In germline, CDR1 is KGHSH, CDR2 LQKENI. The CDR3 spans 13 residues. CDR3 in amino acids: CASSLDTLYEQYF. In nucleotides, the CDR3 is TGTGCCAGCTCACTGGACACCCTATACGAGCAGTACTTC.

This clone was seen only a few times. V usage is TRBV5-1 and J usage is TRBJ2-1, with 11 bases aligning to TRBD2. CDR1 and CDR2 (germline): SGHRS, YFSETQ. CDR3 size: 14 residues. Unmatched junction bases numbered 7, after V lost 5 bases and J lost 9 bases. The CDR3 spells CASSATSGRTEQFF. Written as DNA, the CDR3 is TGCGCCAGCAGTGCTACTAGCGGGAGAACTGAGCAGTTCTTC.

This chain connects TRBV28 to TRBJ2-7, with D tentatively TRBD1 (5 bases). The length of the CDR3 is 20 residues. Germline lookup yields CDR1 MDHEN and CDR2 SYDVKM. V was clipped by 6 bases and J by 9 bases, with 39 bases between them. The CDR3 DNA follows: TGTGCCAGCAGACCAGGGCCCGCATGGATAGATCTTTCTATGTTCTTGAGGCAGTACTTC. Translating gives CASRPGPAWIDLSMFLRQYF. Looking up the rest from reference TRBV28 and TRBJ2-7 gives the full variable domain: DVKVTQSSRYLVKRTGEKVFLECVQDMDHENMFWYRQDPGLGLRLIYFSYDVKMKEKGDIPEGYSVSREKKERFSLILESASTNQTSMYLCASRPGPAWIDLSMFLRQYFGPGTRLTVT.

V usage is TRBV4-3 and J usage is TRBJ1-5; D may be TRBD1 (5 bases). The CDR3 has 14 residues. Germline V lookup: CDR1 LGHNA, CDR2 YSLEER. V gave up 0 bases and J gave up 5 bases, with 8 bases separating them. The CDR3 DNA sequence: TGCGCCAGCAGCCAAGAGGGAGGGGATCAGCCCCAGCATTTT. It is translated as CASSQEGGDQPQHF.

V usage is TRBV6-6 and J usage is TRBJ2-1; 7 bases line up with TRBD2. J was trimmed by 2 bases and V by 4 bases; bases with no gene match: 5. The CDR3 consists of 15 residues. Germline CDR1 reads MNHNY; CDR2 reads SVGAGI (reference sequence). In DNA, the CDR3 is TGTGCCAGCAGTTCCTCTAGCGGTCCCTACAATGAGCAGTTCTTC. Translating gives CASSSSSGPYNEQFF.

This chain connects TRBV15 to TRBJ2-1; D is unclear. V was pared by 0 bases and J by 8 bases, with 8 bases between. From germline, CDR1 is LNHNV and CDR2 YYDKDF (reference sequence). This CDR3 comprises 13 residues. The DNA of the CDR3 is TGTGCCACCAGCAGAGACTATAACGATGAGCAGTTCTTC. Translating gives CATSRDYNDEQFF.

This clone was counted once. The V gene is TRBV7-2, the J gene TRBJ2-1; D may be TRBD2 (5 bases). V lost 5 bases, J lost 2 bases, and 13 bases lay in between. From germline, CDR1 is SGHTA and CDR2 FQGNSA. This CDR3 has 15 residues. Here the CDR3 reads CASSPSAGTYNEQFF. The CDR3 DNA sequence: TGTGCCAGCAGCCCCTCGGCCGGGACCTACAATGAGCAGTTCTTC.

The chain is built from TRBV5-1 and TRBJ1-1, with no clear D. Germline V gives CDR1 SGHRS, CDR2 YFSETQ. The CDR3 is 14 amino acids. Trimming took off 4 bases at V and 1 base at J, with 11 bases between the two ends. Here the CDR3 reads CASSQAMENTEAFF. In nucleotides, the CDR3 is TGCGCCAGCAGCCAAGCGATGGAGAACACTGAAGCTTTCTTT.

The V and J genes are TRBV2 and TRBJ1-2; D remains unclear. CDR3 length equals 14 residues. The V and J ends lost 8 bases and 8 bases respectively, with 21 bases between them. CDR1 SNHLY and CDR2 FYNNEI come from the germline V gene. CDR3 DNA sequence: TGTGCCAGCCATTCCTCCCCAGTTCTGATGGGCTACACCTTC. It is translated as CASHSSPVLMGYTF. Together with reference TRBV2 and TRBJ1-2, the CDR3 gives the full variable domain: EPEVTQTPSHQVTQMGQEVILRCVPISNHLYFYWYRQILGQKVEFLVSFYNNEISEKSEIFDDQFSVERPDGSNFTLKIRSTKLEDSAMYFCASHSSPVLMGYTFGSGTRLTVV.

The chain combines TRBV28 with TRBJ1-5; D remains ambiguous. CDR3 length equals 15 residues. Germline lookup yields CDR1 MDHEN and CDR2 SYDVKM. Trimming removed 5 bases from V and 5 bases from J, with 16 bases in between. CDR3 coding DNA: TGTGCCAGCAGTACGCCCGTGGGGAGGTATCAGCCCCAGCATTTT. Translation gives CASSTPVGRYQPQHF.

This clone was seen a single time. The V and J genes are TRBV14 and TRBJ2-1; D remains unclear. Looked up from germline, CDR1 is SGHDN and CDR2 is FVKESK. V lost 4 bases and J 4 bases, leaving 11 bases between the germline ends. The CDR3 length is 14 residues. The CDR3 loop reads CASSLLDGYNEQFF. Here the CDR3 DNA reads TGTGCCAGCAGCCTCCTCGACGGGTACAATGAGCAGTTCTTC.

V is TRBV7-9 and J is TRBJ1-6, with a possible D match to TRBD1 (5 bases). V was shortened by 5 bases and J by 8 bases, with 19 bases between the two germline ends. Per the germline V gene, CDR1 is SEHNR and CDR2 is FQNEAQ (reference sequence). The CDR3 sequence is 16 residues long. In nucleotides, the CDR3 is TGTGCCAGCAGCAGCTATCAGTGGGGGGAAGATTCACCCCTCCACTTT. This gives the protein CASSSYQWGEDSPLHF.

The chain employs TRBV7-8 and TRBJ2-1; possibly TRBD2 for D (6 bases). Germline V gene data show CDR1 as SGHVS and CDR2 as FQNEAQ. The V gene lost 2 bases and the J gene lost 6 bases, with 20 bases spanning the gap. This CDR3 is built from 17 residues. This chain's CDR3 is CASSLILAGGPANEQFF. CDR3 nucleotide sequence: TGTGCCAGCAGCTTAATCCTTGCCGGAGGGCCTGCCAATGAGCAGTTCTTC.

V and J are TRBV6-6 and TRBJ2-1; TRBD2 agrees at 10 bases. The CDR3 has 19 residues. Germline lookup yields CDR1 MNHNY and CDR2 SVGAGI (reference sequence). V shed 6 bases, J shed 3 bases, and the junction held 17 bases outside the gene matches. The CDR3 nucleotides read TGTGCCAGCAGGCGACAGGGGTGGGGTCTAGCGGGGGACTACAATGAGCAGTTCTTC. Its protein product is CASRRQGWGLAGDYNEQFF.

This chain connects TRBV6-5 to TRBJ2-7; 9 nucleotides agree with TRBD2. The length of the CDR3 is 14 residues. The junction had 9 bases not matched to a gene; V was cut back by 8 bases and J by 4 bases. From germline, CDR1 is MNHEY and CDR2 SVGAGI. CDR3 nucleotides: TGTGCCAGCGGCAGGGCTAGCGGGGAGTACGAGCAGTACTTC. Amino acids: CASGRASGEYEQYF.

This clone was picked up one time. The chain combines TRBV19 with TRBJ2-2; tentatively, D is TRBD2 (7 bases). Trimming cost V 3 bases and J 3 bases, with 11 bases left between them. This CDR3 is 15 amino acids long. Per the germline V gene, CDR1 is LNHDA and CDR2 is SQIVND (reference sequence). In nucleotides, the CDR3 is TGTGCCAGTAGTATTGCGGGGGCGTACACCGGGGAGCTGTTTTTT. Amino acids: CASSIAGAYTGELFF.